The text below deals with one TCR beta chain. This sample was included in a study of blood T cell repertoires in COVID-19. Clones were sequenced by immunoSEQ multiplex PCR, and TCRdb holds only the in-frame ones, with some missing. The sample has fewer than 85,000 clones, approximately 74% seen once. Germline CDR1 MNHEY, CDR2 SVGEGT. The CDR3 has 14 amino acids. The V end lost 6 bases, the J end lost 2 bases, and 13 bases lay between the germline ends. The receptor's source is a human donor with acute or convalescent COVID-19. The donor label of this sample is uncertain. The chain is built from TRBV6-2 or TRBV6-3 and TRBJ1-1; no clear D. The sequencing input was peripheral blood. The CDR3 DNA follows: TGTGCCAGCAGCCTAGTTGGGCATAACACTGAAGCTTTCTTT. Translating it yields CASSLVGHNTEAFF.